This TCR beta chain was identified during a study of monozygotic twins with inflammatory bowel disease. Overall study results and limits: Researchers reported no repertoire similarity difference between concordant and discordant twins, possibly from limited power. Sharing of clonotypes with others was lower in IBD patients than in healthy twins, and this was especially so with disease activity.

With no T cell sorting beforehand, total RNA was isolated from whole blood. Germline V CDR1 and CDR2: SGHRS, YFSETQ. This CDR3 has 18 residues. In regard to this clonotype: What it binds is unknown.

Template-switch reactions added UMIs with a 6-nucleotide sample barcode. TCRdb reprocessed the 5' RACE reads and reports one entry per CDR3 protein, with no DNA. The record lists about 380,000 distinct CDR3 sequences, of which the ten most abundant hold 2.5% to 3%. The clonotype originates from a human donor with ulcerative colitis or Crohn's disease, or a healthy co-twin of an affected twin (not recorded which). The rearrangement joins TRBV5-1 to TRBJ2-7; TCRdb calls TRBD1, which cannot be checked without DNA. The sample consisted of blood. This CDR3 reads CASSIYPPGLPNTYEQYF.